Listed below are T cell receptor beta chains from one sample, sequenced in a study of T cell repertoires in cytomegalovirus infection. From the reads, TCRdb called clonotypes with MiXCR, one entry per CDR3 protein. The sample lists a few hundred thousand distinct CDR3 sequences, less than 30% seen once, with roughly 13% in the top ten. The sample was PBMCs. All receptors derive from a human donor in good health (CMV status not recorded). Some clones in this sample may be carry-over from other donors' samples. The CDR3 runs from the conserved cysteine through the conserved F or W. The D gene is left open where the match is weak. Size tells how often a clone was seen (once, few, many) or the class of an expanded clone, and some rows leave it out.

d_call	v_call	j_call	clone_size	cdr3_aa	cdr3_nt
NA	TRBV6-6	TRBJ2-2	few	CASSYGWGLTGELFF	TGTGCCAGCAGTTACGGCTGGGGGCTTACCGGGGAGCTGTTTTTT
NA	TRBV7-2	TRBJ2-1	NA	CASSLTIGHEQFF	TGTGCCAGCAGCTTGACTATTGGACATGAGCAGTTCTTC
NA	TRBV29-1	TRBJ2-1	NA	CSVEFPGSYNEQFF	TGCAGCGTTGAATTTCCCGGCTCCTACAATGAGCAGTTCTTC
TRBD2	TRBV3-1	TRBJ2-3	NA	CASSQGSGGDTQYF	TGTGCCAGCAGCCAAGGTAGCGGGGGAGATACGCAGTATTTT
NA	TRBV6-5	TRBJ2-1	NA	CASGYRGTKGDEQFF	TGTGCCAGCGGTTACCGGGGTACCAAGGGGGATGAGCAGTTCTTC
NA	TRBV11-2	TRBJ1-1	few	CASMLFGARNTEAFF	TGTGCCAGCATGCTCTTCGGGGCGCGCAACACTGAAGCTTTCTTT
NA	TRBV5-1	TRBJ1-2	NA	CASAPGQNYGYTF	TGCGCCAGTGCTCCGGGACAAAACTATGGCTACACCTTC
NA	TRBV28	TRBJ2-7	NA	CASSSPRPNGAEQYF	TGTGCCAGCAGTTCCCCTAGACCGAACGGGGCTGAGCAGTACTTC
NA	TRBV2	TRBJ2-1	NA	CASSELVSYNEQFF	TGTGCCAGCAGTGAACTCGTCAGCTACAATGAGCAGTTCTTC
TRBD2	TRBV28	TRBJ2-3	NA	CAGGGSTDTQYF	TGTGCCGGCGGGGGAAGCACAGATACGCAGTATTTT
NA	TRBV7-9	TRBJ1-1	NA	CASRSLRGNTEAFF	TGTGCCAGCAGATCCCTCCGGGGGAACACTGAAGCTTTCTTT
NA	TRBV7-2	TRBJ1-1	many	CASRYDGYTEAFF	TGTGCCAGCCGGTACGACGGTTACACTGAAGCTTTCTTT
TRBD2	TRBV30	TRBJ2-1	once	CAWRTSGRAGEQFF	TGTGCCTGGAGGACTAGCGGGAGGGCCGGTGAGCAGTTCTTC
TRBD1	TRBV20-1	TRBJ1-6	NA	CSALEGQINSPLHF	TGCAGTGCCCTGGAGGGACAGATTAATTCACCCCTCCACTTT
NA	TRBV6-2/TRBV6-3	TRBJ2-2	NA	CASSSLARPGELFF	TGTGCCAGCAGTTCGTTAGCTAGACCCGGGGAGCTGTTTTTT
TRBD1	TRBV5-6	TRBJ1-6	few	CASSLGRIDRGNSPLHF	TGTGCCAGCAGCTTGGGAAGGATCGACAGGGGTAATTCACCCCTCCACTTT
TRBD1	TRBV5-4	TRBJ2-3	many	CASSLQGAADTQYF	TGTGCCAGCAGCTTACAGGGGGCCGCAGATACGCAGTATTTT
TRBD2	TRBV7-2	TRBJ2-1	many	CASSLKTSASYNEQFF	TGTGCCAGCAGCTTAAAGACTAGCGCGTCCTACAATGAGCAGTTCTTC
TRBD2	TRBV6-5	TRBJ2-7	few	CASSSISGALYEQYF	TGTGCCAGCAGCTCCATTAGCGGGGCGTTGTACGAGCAGTACTTC
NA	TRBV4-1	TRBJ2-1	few	CASSQVGYEQFF	TGCGCCAGCAGCCAAGTTGGATATGAGCAGTTCTTC
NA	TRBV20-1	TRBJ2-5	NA	CSAREGWGRRETQYF	TGCAGTGCTAGAGAAGGATGGGGGCGACGGGAGACCCAGTACTTC
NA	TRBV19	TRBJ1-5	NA	CASRSQTGLNNQPQHF	TGTGCCAGTAGATCCCAAACAGGGCTCAACAATCAGCCCCAGCATTTT
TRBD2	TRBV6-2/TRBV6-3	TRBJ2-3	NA	CASSYSPSSGSTDTQYF	TGTGCCAGCAGTTACTCGCCCAGTAGCGGGAGCACAGATACGCAGTATTTT
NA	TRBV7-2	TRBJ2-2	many	CASSFMRDTGELFF	TGTGCCAGCAGCTTCATGCGGGACACCGGGGAGCTGTTTTTT
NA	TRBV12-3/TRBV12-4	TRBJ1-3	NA	CASSYTGNTIYF	TGTGCCAGCAGTTATACTGGAAACACCATATATTTT
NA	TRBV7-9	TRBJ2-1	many	CASSLDGDWNEQFF	TGTGCCAGCAGCTTAGACGGGGATTGGAATGAGCAGTTCTTC
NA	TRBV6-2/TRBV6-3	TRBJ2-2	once	CASRNPGELFF	TGTGCCAGCAGGAATCCCGGGGAGCTGTTTTTT
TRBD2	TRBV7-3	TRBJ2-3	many	CASSSESGRPGDTQYF	TGTGCCAGCAGCTCCGAGAGCGGGAGGCCGGGAGATACGCAGTATTTT
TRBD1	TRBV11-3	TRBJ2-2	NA	CASSPTGGATGELFF	TGTGCCAGCAGCCCCACAGGGGGCGCGACCGGGGAGCTGTTTTTT
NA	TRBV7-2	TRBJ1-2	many	CASSLEGTNYGYTF	TGTGCCAGCAGCTTGGAAGGGACTAACTATGGCTACACCTTC
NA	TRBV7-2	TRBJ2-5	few	CASRSPAQETQYF	TGTGCCAGCAGAAGCCCAGCCCAGGAGACCCAGTACTTC
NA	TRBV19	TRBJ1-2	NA	CASSGPDTNYGYTF	TGTGCCAGTAGTGGTCCCGATACTAACTATGGCTACACCTTC
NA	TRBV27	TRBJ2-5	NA	CASSVLSSRVETQYF	TGTGCCAGCAGTGTCCTATCATCTCGGGTAGAGACCCAGTACTTC
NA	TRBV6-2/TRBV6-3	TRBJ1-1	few	CASIPEGPGARAGGTEAFF	TGTGCCAGCATCCCTGAAGGGCCAGGGGCGCGTGCCGGGGGCACTGAAGCTTTCTTT
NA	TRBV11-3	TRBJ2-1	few	CASSPRPWDGAYNEQFF	TGTGCCAGCAGCCCTAGGCCGTGGGACGGGGCCTACAATGAGCAGTTCTTC
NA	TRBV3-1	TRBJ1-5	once	CASSQGGRDQPQHF	TGTGCCAGCAGCCAAGGAGGGAGGGATCAGCCCCAGCATTTT
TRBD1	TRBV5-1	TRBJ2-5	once	CASTKGQGAFQETQYF	TGCGCCAGCACGAAGGGACAGGGGGCCTTCCAAGAGACCCAGTACTTC
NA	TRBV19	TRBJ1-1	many	CASSGGHANTEAFF	TGTGCCAGTAGTGGGGGACACGCGAACACTGAAGCTTTCTTT
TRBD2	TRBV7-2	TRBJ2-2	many	CASSLASLAYGGELFF	TGTGCCAGCAGCTTAGCGTCACTAGCGTATGGCGGGGAGCTGTTTTTT
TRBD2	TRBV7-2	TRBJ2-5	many	CASSPRGAGGGGVQETQYF	TGTGCCAGCAGCCCCCGGGGAGCGGGAGGGGGGGGGGTACAAGAGACCCAGTACTTC
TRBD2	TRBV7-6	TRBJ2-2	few	CASSLDSRDYRRGGELFF	TGTGCCAGCAGCTTGGATTCACGGGACTATCGGCGGGGCGGGGAGCTGTTTTTT
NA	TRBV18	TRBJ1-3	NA	CASSPPAGTGNTIYF	TGTGCCAGCTCACCACCCGCGGGAACTGGAAACACCATATATTTT
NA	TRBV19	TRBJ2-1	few	CASSTRRTSYNEQFF	TGTGCCAGTAGTACTCGACGGACTTCCTACAATGAGCAGTTCTTC
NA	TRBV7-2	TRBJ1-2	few	CASSLERGHYTF	TGTGCCAGCAGCTTAGAACGGGGCCACTACACCTTC
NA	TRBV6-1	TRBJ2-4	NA	CASSGPFAKNIQYF	TGTGCCAGCAGTGGTCCATTCGCCAAAAACATTCAGTACTTC